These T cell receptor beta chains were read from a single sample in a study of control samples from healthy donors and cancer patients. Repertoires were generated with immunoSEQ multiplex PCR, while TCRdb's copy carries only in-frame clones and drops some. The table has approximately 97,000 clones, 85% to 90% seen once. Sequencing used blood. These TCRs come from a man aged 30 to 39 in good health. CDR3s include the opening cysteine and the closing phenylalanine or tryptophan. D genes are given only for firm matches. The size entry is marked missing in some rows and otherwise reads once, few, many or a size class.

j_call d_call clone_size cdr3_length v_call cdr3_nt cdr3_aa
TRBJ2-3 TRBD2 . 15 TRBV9 TGTGCCAGCAGCGTAGCGGGAGGGCCCCCAGATACGCAGTATTTT CASSVAGGPPDTQYF
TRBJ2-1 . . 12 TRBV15 TGTGCCACCAGCAGGCCCCCCAATGAGCAGTTCTTC CATSRPPNEQFF
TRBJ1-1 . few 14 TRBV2 TGTGCCAGCAGTCCCGGGGGCAGGGACACTGAAGCTTTCTTT CASSPGGRDTEAFF
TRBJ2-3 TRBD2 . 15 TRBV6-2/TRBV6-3 TGTGCCAGCAGTTTCTTAGCGGGAGTCCCAGATACGCAGTATTTT CASSFLAGVPDTQYF
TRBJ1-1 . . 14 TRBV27 TGTGCCAGCAGTTACCAGGGTAGCGGCACTGAAGCTTTCTTT CASSYQGSGTEAFF
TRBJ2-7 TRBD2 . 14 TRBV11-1 TGTGCCAGCAGCGCGGGACTAGCGGACTACGAGCAGTACTTC CASSAGLADYEQYF
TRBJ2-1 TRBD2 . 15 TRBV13 TGTGCCAGCAGCTTACCGTCCGGGACTAGCGGTAGGCAGTTCTTC CASSLPSGTSGRQFF
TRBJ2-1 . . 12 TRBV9 TGTGCCAGCAGCTCGAGGGGAGATGAGCAGTTCTTC CASSSRGDEQFF
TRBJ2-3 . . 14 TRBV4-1 TGCGCCAGCAGCCAAGTAGGGGGCACAGATACGCAGTATTTT CASSQVGGTDTQYF
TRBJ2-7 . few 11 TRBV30 TGTGCCTGGACCCTTGACTACGAGCAGTACTTC CAWTLDYEQYF
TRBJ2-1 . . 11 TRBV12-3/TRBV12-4 TGTGCCAGCAGCACCGACAATGAGCAGTTCTTC CASSTDNEQFF
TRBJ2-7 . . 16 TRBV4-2 TGTGCCAGCAGCCAAGGTGGGCGAGTAGGAGGCTACGAGCAGTACTTC CASSQGGRVGGYEQYF